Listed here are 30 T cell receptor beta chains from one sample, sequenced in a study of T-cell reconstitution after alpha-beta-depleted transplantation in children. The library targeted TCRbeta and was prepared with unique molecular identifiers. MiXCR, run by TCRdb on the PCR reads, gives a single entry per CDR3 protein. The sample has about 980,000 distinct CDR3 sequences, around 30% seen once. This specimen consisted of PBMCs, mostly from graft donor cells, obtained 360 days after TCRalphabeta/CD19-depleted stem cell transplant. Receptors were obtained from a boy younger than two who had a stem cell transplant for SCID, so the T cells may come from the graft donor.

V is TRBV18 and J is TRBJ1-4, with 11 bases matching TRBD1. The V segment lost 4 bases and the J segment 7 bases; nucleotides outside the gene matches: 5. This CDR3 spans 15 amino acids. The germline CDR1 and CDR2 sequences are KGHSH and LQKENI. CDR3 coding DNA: TGTGCCAGCTCACGGACAGGGGGCAATGGTGAAAAACTGTTTTTT. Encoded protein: CASSRTGGNGEKLFF.

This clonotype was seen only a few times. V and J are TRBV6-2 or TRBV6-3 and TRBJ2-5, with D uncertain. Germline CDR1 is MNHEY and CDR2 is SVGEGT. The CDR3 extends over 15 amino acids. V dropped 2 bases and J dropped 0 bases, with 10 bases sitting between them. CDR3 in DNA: TGTGCCAGCAGTTACCGGCCCCGCTACCAAGAGACCCAGTACTTC. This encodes CASSYRPRYQETQYF.

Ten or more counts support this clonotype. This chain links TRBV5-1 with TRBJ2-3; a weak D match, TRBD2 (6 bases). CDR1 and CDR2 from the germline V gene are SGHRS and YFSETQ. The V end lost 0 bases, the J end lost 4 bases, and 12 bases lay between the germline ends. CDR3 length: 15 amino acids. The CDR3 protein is CASSLGLAAADTQYF. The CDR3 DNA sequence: TGCGCCAGCAGCTTGGGGTTAGCGGCGGCAGATACGCAGTATTTT.

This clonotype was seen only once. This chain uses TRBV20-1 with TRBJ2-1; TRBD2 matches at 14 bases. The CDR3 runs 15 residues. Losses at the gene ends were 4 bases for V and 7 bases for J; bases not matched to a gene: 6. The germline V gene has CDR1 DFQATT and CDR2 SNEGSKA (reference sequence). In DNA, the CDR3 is TGCAGTGCTATGGGACTAGCGGGGGTTCGGAATGAGCAGTTCTTC. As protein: CSAMGLAGVRNEQFF.

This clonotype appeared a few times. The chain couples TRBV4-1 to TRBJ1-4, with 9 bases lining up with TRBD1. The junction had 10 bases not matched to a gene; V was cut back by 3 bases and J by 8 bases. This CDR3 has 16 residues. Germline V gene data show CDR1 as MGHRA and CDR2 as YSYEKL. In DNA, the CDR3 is TGCGCCAGCAGCCAGAATCAAGGGACAGGGCACGAAAAACTGTTTTTT. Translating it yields CASSQNQGTGHEKLFF.

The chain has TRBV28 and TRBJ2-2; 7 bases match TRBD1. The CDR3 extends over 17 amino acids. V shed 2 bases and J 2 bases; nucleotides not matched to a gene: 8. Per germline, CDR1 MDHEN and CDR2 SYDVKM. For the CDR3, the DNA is TGTGCCAGCAGTTTAGCCCCAAACAGGGGAAACACCGGGGAGCTGTTTTTT. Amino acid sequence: CASSLAPNRGNTGELFF.

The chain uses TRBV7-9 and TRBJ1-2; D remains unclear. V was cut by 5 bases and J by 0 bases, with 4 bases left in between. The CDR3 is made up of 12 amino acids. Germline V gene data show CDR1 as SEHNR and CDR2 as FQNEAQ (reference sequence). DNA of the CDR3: TGTGCCAGCAGCACTACTAACTATGGCTACACCTTC. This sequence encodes CASSTTNYGYTF.

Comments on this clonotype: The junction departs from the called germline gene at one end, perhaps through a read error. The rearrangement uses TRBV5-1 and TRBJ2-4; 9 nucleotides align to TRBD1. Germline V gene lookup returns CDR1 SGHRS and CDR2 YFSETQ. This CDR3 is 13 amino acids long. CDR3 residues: CASNLGQGDIQYF. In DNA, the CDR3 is TGCGCCAGCAACTTGGGACAGGGTGACATTCAGTACTTC.

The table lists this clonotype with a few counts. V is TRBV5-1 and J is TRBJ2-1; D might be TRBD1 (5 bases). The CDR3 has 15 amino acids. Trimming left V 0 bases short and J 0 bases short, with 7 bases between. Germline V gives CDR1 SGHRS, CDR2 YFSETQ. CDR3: CASSLVTVSYNEQFF. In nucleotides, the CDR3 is TGCGCCAGCAGCTTGGTGACAGTCTCCTACAATGAGCAGTTCTTC.

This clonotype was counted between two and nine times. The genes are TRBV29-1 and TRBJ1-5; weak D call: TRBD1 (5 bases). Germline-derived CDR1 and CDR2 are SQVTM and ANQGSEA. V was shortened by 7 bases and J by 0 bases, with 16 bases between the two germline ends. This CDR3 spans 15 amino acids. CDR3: CSGGAVPASNQPQHF. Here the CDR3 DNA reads TGCAGCGGCGGGGCGGTCCCGGCTAGCAATCAGCCCCAGCATTTT.

CDR3 sequence (DNA): TGCGCCAGCAGCTTGGAAGGCCTAGGCCAATTGGATGAGCAGTTCTTC. Protein product: CASSLEGLGQLDEQFF. V usage is TRBV5-1 and J usage is TRBJ2-1; D gene uncertain. In germline, CDR1 is SGHRS, CDR2 YFSETQ. Trimming took off 0 bases at V and 8 bases at J, with 18 bases between the two ends. The CDR3 has 16 residues.

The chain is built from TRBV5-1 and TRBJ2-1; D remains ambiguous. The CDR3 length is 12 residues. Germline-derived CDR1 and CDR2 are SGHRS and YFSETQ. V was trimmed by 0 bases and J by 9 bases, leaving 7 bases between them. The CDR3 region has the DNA TGCGCCAGCAGCTTGGGTTTCGGTGAGCAGTTCTTC. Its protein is CASSLGFGEQFF.

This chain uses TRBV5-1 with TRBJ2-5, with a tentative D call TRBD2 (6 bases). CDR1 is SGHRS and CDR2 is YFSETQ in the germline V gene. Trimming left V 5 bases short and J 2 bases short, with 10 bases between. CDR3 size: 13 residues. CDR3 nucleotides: TGCGCCAGCAGGCCCGGGACTCAAGAGACCCAGTACTTC. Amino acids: CASRPGTQETQYF.

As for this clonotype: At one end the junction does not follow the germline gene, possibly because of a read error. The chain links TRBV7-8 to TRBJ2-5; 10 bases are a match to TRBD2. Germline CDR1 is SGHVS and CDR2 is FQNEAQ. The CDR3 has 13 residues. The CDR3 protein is CASSLTRLAGAHF. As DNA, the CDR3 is TGTGCCAGCAGCTTAACGCGGCTAGCGGGGGCCCACTTC.

The CDR3 loop is CASSRQPYEQYF. CDR3 bases: TGTGCCAGCAGCCGACAGCCCTACGAGCAGTACTTC. The chain carries TRBV3-1 and TRBJ2-7; D might be TRBD1 (5 bases). The CDR3 runs 12 residues. Trimming cost V 4 bases and J 2 bases, with 6 bases left between them. Looked up from germline, CDR1 is LGHDT and CDR2 is YNNKEL (reference sequence).

CDR3 region: CASSSLDRGVTGELFF. The CDR3 bases are TGTGCCAGCAGCTCACTCGACAGGGGAGTCACCGGGGAGCTGTTTTTT. This chain connects TRBV7-9 to TRBJ2-2, with 8 bases lining up with TRBD1. V dropped 4 bases and J dropped 4; count of bases not matched to a gene: 8. Germline V lookup: CDR1 SEHNR, CDR2 FQNEAQ (reference sequence). The CDR3 is 16 residues long.

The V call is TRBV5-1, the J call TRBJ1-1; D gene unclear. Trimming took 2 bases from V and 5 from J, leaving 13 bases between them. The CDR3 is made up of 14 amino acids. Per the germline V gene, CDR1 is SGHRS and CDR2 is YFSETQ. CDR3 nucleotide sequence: TGCGCCAGCAGCTTTGGGCGGACTTGGACTGAAGCTTTCTTT. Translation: CASSFGRTWTEAFF.

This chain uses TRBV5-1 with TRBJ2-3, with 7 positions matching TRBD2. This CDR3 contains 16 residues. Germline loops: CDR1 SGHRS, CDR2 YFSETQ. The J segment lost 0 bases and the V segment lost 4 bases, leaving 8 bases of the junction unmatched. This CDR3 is CASSPPGTTSTDTQYF. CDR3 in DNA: TGCGCCAGCAGCCCGCCCGGGACTACAAGCACAGATACGCAGTATTTT.

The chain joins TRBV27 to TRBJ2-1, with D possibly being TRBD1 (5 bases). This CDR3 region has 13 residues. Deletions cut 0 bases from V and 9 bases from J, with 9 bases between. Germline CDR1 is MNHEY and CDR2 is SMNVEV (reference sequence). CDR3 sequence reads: CASSLSSRVEQFF. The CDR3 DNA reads TGTGCCAGCAGTTTATCTAGCAGGGTTGAGCAGTTCTTC.

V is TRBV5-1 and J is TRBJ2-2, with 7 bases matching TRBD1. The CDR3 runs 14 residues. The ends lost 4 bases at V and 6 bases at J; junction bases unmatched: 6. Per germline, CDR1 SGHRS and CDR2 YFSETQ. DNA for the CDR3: TGCGCCAGCAGCCGCCCGCAGGGGGCCGGGGAGCTGTTTTTT. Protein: CASSRPQGAGELFF.

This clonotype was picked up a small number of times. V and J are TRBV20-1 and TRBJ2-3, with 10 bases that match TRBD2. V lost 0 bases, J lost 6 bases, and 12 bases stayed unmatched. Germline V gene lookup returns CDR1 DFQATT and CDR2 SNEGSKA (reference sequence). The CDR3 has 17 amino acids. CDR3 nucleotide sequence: TGCAGTGCTAGAGATTGGAGCGGGGGGGCTCTGGCCGATACGCAGTATTTT. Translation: CSARDWSGGALADTQYF.

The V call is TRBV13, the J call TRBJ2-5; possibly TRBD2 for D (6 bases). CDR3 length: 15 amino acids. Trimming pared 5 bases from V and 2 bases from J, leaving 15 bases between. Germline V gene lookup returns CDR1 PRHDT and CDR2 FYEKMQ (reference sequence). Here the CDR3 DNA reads TGTGCCAGCAGCGCAATCCGGGACTTTCAAGAGACCCAGTACTTC. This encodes CASSAIRDFQETQYF.

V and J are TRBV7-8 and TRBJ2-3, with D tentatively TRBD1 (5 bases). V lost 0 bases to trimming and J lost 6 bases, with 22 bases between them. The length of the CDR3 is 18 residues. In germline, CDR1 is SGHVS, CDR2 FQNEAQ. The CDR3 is CASSLAATNRRVVDTQYF. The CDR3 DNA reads TGTGCCAGCAGCTTAGCTGCAACCAACAGGAGAGTCGTGGATACGCAGTATTTT.

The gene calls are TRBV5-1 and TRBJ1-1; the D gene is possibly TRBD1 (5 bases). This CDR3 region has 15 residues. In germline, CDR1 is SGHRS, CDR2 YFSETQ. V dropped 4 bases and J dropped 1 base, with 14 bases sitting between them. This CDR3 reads CASSPKTGGNTEAFF. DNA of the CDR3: TGCGCCAGCAGCCCTAAAACGGGGGGGAACACTGAAGCTTTCTTT. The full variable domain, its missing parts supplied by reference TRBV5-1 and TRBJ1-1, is KAGVTQTPRYLIKTRGQQVTLSCSPISGHRSVSWYQQTPGQGLQFLFEYFSETQRNKGNFPGRFSGRQFSNSRSEMNVSTLELGDSALYLCASSPKTGGNTEAFFGQGTRLTVV.

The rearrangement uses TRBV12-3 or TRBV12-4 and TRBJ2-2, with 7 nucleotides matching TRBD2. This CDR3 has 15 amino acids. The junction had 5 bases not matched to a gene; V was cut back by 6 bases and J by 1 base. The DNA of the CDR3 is TGTGCCAGCAGCCAGGGACTAATGAACACCGGGGAGCTGTTTTTT. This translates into CASSQGLMNTGELFF.

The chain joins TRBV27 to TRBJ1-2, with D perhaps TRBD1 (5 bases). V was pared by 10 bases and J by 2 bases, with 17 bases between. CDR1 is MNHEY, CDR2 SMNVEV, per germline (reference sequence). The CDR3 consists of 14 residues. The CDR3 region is CATRGSTENYGYTF. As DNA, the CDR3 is TGTGCCACCAGAGGGTCGACAGAGAACTATGGCTACACCTTC.

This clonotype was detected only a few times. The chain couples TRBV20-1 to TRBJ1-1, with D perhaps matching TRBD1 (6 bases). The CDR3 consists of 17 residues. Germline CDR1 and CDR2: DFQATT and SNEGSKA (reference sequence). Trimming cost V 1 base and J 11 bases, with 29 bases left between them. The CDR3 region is CSARGGPPGVTYFSAFF. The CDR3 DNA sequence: TGCAGTGCTAGAGGGGGACCTCCAGGGGTTACTTACTTTTCGGCTTTCTTT.

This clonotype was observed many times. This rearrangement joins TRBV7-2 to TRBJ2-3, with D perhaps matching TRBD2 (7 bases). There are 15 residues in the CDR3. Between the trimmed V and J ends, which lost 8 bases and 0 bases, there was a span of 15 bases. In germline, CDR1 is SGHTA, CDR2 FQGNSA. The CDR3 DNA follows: TGTGCCAGCGGCCTAGGGGGGGTTAGCACAGATACGCAGTATTTT. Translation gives CASGLGGVSTDTQYF.

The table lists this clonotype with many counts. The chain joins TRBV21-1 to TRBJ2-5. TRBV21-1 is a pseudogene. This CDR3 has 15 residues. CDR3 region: CASSNANRRQETQYF. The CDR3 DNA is TGTGCCAGCAGCAACGCTAATCGCAGGCAAGAGACCCAGTACTTC.

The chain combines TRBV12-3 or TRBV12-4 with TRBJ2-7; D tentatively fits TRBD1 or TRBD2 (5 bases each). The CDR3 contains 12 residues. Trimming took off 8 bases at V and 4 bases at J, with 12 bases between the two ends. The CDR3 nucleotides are TGTGCCAGCCGTTGGGGACCTTACGAGCAGTACTTC. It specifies CASRWGPYEQYF.